These T cell receptor beta chains were read from a single sample in a study of blood T cells in healthy people across ages. TCRdb redid the calling of the 5' RACE reads with MiXCR, one entry per CDR3 protein. The repertoire holds 780,000 or so distinct CDR3 sequences, with more than 55% as singletons. Sequenced: blood. The receptors here all came from a man between 35 and 55 years old in good health. Each CDR3 is given with its conserved first and last residue. Only part of the rows carry a size: once, few, many, or a class if the clone is expanded.

CASSLVGGGDEQYF	NA	few	TRBV7-2
CASSLRQGLDEQYF	TRBJ2-7	NA	TRBV5-1
CASNTHLKPPYNEQFF	TRBJ2-1	NA	TRBV6-1
CSARKTGTSGRGPETQYF	TRBJ2-5	NA	TRBV20-1
CASSQLARQETQYF	TRBJ2-5	NA	TRBV3-1
CARSSTRGNTIYF	TRBJ1-3	NA	TRBV27
CASSEGQWTQETQYF	TRBJ2-5	NA	TRBV9
CASSQEGRQYF	TRBJ2-3	few	TRBV3-1
CASSLSQRTDTQYF	TRBJ2-3	NA	TRBV5-1
CASSVLGGNEQFF	TRBJ2-1	NA	TRBV9
CASSASGGSYNSPLHF	TRBJ1-6	NA	TRBV9
CASSQDFSGYEQYF	TRBJ2-7	medium-sized	TRBV4-3
CASSYSPLQGRKNIQYF	TRBJ2-4	few	TRBV6-5
CASSFVQANYGYTF	TRBJ1-2	NA	TRBV7-2
CSVETAHHGYTF	TRBJ1-2	NA	TRBV29-1
CSTGASNQPQHF	TRBJ1-5	NA	TRBV20-1
CASTPTSGGIETQYF	TRBJ2-5	NA	TRBV2
CASSWGTSVTETQYF	TRBJ2-5	NA	TRBV18
CASSWLTSGRADEQYF	TRBJ2-7	few	TRBV27
CASSLVAGQGATGELFF	TRBJ2-2	NA	TRBV7-2
CASSAMGTTYEQYF	TRBJ2-7	once	TRBV9
CSARIRQGLVNTEAFF	TRBJ1-1	few	TRBV20-1
CSARPGLSYGYTF	TRBJ1-2	NA	TRBV20-1
CASSDDGRTANYGYTF	TRBJ1-2	NA	TRBV25-1
CAISTGLYEQYF	TRBJ2-7	few	TRBV10-3
CASSLFGTGTFF	TRBJ2-1	NA	TRBV7-2
CASSQPLAGEEFF	TRBJ2-1	few	TRBV4-1
CSAKFGYQESVEQYF	TRBJ2-7	NA	TRBV29-1
CSARGSSLGDTQYF	TRBJ2-3	NA	TRBV20-1
CASSYETGKGSGANVLTF	TRBJ2-6	few	TRBV6-2/TRBV6-3
CASQSAAGREQYF	TRBJ2-7	NA	TRBV6-6
CASSVQGVEQYF	NA	NA	TRBV12-3/TRBV12-4
CASSLTQGETQYF	NA	NA	TRBV11-1
CASTKLSSYNEQFF	TRBJ2-1	NA	TRBV27
CASSFTGVREQYF	TRBJ2-4	NA	TRBV7-2
CASSLGGTPQFF	TRBJ2-1	few	TRBV7-9
CATGGQGAQETQYF	TRBJ2-5	NA	TRBV10-3
CASSQGEGAGTPSYEQYF	TRBJ2-7	NA	TRBV4-1
CASSYPRGRGTEAFF	TRBJ1-1	NA	TRBV6-6
CASSEISTYNEQFF	TRBJ2-1	NA	TRBV2
CATFFGLPGRAKNIQYF	TRBJ2-4	few	TRBV11-2
CSARDSGSSYEQYF	TRBJ2-7	NA	TRBV20-1
CSAPKTGGLYGYTF	TRBJ1-2	few	TRBV20-1
CASSAGARWDGNEQYF	TRBJ2-5	NA	TRBV25-1
CASSQELATTSYEQYF	TRBJ2-7	few	TRBV3-1
CASSLARVAGANVLTF	TRBJ2-6	NA	TRBV7-2
CSVLGTQTKGETQYF	NA	NA	TRBV29-1